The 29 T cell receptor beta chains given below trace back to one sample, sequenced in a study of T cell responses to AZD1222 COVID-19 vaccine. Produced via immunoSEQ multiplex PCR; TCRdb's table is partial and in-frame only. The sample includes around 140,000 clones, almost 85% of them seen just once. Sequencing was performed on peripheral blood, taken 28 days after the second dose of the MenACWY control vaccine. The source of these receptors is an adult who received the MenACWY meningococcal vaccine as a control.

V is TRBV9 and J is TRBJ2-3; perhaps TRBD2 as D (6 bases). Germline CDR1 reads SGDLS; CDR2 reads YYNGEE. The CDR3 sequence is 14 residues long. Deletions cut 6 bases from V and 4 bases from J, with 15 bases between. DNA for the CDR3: TGTGCCAGCACCGAGACTAGGGAAGCAGATACGCAGTATTTT. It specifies CASTETREADTQYF.

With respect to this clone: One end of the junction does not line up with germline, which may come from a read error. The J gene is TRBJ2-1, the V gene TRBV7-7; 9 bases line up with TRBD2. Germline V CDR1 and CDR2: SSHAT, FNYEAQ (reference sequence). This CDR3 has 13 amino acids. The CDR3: CASSPSTSGEQFF. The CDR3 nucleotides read TGTGCTAGCAGCCCCTCGACTAGCGGAGAGCAGTTCTTC. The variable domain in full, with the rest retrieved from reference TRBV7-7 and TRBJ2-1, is GAGVSQSPRYKVTKRGQDVTLRCDPISSHATLYWYQQALGQGPEFLTYFNYEAQPDKSGLPSDRFSAERPEGSISTLTIQRTEQRDSAMYRCASSPSTSGEQFFGPGTRLTVL.

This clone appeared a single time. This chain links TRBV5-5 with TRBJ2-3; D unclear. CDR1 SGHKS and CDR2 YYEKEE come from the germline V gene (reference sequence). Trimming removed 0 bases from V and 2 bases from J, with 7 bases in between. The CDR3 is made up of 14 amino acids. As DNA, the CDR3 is TGTGCCAGCAGCTTGGTCGGGTTCACAGATACGCAGTATTTT. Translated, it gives CASSLVGFTDTQYF.

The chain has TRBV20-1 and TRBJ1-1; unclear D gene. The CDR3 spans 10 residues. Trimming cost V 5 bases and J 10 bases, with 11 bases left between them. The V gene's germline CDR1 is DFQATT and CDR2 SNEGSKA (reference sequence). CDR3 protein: CSAGNRGAFF. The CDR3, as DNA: TGCAGTGCTGGGAATCGTGGAGCTTTCTTT.

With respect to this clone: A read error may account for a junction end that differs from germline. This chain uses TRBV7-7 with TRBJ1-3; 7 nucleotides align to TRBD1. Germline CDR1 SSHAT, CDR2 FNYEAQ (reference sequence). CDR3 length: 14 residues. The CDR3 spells CASSAGTAGNTIYF. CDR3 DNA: TGTGCTAGCAGCGCGGGGACAGCCGGAAACACCATATATTTT.

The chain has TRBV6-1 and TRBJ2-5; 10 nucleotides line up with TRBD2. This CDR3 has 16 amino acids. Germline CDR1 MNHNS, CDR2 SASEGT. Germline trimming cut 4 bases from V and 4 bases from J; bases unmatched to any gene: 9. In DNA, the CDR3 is TGTGCCAGCAGTGGGGCTAGCGGGGGTTTAGGAGAGACCCAGTACTTC. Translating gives CASSGASGGLGETQYF.

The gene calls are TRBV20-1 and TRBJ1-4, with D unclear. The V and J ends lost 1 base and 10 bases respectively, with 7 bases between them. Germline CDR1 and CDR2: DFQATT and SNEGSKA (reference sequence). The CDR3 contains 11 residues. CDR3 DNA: TGCAGTGCTAGAGTCGATGGAAAACTGTTTTTT. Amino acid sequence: CSARVDGKLFF.

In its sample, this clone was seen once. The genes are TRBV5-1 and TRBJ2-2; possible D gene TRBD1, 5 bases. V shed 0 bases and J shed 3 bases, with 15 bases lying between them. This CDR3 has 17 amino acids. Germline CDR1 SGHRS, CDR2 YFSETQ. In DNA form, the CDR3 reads TGCGCCAGCAGCTTGGCCGCTGCAGGGCGCGACACCGGGGAGCTGTTTTTT. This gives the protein CASSLAAAGRDTGELFF.

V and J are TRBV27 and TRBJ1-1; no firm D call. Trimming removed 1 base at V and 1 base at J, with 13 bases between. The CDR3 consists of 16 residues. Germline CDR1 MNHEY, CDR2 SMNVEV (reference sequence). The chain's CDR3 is CASSLLSGIGNTEAFF. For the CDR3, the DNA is TGTGCCAGCAGTTTATTATCCGGGATTGGGAACACTGAAGCTTTCTTT.

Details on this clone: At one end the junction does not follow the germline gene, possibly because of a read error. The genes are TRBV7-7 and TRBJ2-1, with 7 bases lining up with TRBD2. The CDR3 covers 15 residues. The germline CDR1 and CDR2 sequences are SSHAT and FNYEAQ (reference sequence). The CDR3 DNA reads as TGTGCTAGCAGCTTAGAGGGCAGCGGGGAGAATGAGCAGTTCTTC. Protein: CASSLEGSGENEQFF. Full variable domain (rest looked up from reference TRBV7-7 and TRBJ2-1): GAGVSQSPRYKVTKRGQDVTLRCDPISSHATLYWYQQALGQGPEFLTYFNYEAQPDKSGLPSDRFSAERPEGSISTLTIQRTEQRDSAMYRCASSLEGSGENEQFFGPGTRLTVL.

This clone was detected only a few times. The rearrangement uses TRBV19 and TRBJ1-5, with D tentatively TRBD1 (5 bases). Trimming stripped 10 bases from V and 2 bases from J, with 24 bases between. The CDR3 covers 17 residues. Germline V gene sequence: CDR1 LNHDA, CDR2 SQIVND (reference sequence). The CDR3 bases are TGTGCCACTCGCAGGACGGGGGGTGAGGGGCGCAATCAGCCCCAGCATTTT. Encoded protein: CATRRTGGEGRNQPQHF.

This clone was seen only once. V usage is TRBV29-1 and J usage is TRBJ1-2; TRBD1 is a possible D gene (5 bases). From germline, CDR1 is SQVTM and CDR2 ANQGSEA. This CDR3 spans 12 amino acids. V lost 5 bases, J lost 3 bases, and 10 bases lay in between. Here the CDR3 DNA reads TGCAGCGTTTCAGCGGGGGACTATGGCTACACCTTC. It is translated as CSVSAGDYGYTF.

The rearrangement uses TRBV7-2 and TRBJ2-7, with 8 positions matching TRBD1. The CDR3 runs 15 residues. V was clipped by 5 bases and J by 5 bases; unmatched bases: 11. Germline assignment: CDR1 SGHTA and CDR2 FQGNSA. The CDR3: CASSTPGQVRHEQYF. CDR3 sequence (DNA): TGTGCCAGCAGCACACCGGGACAGGTACGGCACGAGCAGTACTTC.

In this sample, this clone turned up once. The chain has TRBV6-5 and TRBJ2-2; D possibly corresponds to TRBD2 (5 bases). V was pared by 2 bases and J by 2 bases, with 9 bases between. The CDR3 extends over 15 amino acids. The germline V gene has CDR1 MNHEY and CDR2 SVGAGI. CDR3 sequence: CASSYNGVNTGELFF. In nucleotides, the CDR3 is TGTGCCAGCAGTTACAACGGGGTTAACACCGGGGAGCTGTTTTTT.

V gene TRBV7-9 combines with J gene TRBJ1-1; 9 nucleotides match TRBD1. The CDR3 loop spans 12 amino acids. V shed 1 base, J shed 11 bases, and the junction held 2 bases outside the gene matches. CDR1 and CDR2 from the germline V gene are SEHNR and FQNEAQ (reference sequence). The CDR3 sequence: CASSLGDRDAFF. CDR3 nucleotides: TGTGCCAGCAGCTTAGGGGACAGGGACGCTTTCTTT. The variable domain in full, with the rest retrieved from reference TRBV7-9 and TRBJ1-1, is DTGVSQNPRHKITKRGQNVTFRCDPISEHNRLYWYRQTLGQGPEFLTYFQNEAQLEKSRLLSDRFSAERPKGSFSTLEIQRTEQGDSAMYLCASSLGDRDAFFGQGTRLTVV.

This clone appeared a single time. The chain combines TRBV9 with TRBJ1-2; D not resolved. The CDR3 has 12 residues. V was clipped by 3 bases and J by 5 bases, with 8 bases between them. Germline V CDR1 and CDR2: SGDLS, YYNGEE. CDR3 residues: CASSASSYGYTF. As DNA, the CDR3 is TGTGCCAGCAGCGCGTCATCGTATGGCTACACCTTC.

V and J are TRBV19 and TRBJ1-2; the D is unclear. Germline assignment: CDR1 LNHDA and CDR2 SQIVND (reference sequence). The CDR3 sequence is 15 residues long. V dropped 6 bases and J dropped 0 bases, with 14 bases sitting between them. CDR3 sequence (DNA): TGTGCCAGTAGGATCTGGACGGCAACTAACTATGGCTACACCTTC. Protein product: CASRIWTATNYGYTF.

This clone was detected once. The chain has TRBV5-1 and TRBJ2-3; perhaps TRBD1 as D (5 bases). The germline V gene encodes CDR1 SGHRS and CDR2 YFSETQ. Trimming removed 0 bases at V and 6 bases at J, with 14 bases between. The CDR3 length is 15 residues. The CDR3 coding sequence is TGCGCCAGCAGCTTGGCAGGACAAAGGACGGATACGCAGTATTTT. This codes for CASSLAGQRTDTQYF.

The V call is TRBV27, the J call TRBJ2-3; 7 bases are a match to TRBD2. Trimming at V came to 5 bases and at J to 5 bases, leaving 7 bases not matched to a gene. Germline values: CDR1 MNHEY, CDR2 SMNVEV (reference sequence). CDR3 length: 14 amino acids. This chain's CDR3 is CASSPTSMGDTQYF. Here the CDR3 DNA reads TGTGCCAGCAGTCCGACTAGCATGGGAGATACGCAGTATTTT.

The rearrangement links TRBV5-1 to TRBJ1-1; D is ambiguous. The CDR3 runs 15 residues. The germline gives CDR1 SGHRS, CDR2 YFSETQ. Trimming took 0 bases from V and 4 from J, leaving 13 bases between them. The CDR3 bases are TGCGCCAGCAGCTTGGCCGGGGATGGAACCACTGAAGCTTTCTTT. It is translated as CASSLAGDGTTEAFF. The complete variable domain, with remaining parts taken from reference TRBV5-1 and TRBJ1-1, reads KAGVTQTPRYLIKTRGQQVTLSCSPISGHRSVSWYQQTPGQGLQFLFEYFSETQRNKGNFPGRFSGRQFSNSRSEMNVSTLELGDSALYLCASSLAGDGTTEAFFGQGTRLTVV.

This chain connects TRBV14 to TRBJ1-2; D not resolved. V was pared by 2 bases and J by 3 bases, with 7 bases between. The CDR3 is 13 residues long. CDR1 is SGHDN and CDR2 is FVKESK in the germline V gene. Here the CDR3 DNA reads TGTGCCAGCAGCCAACAGGTGGACTATGGCTACACCTTC. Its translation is CASSQQVDYGYTF. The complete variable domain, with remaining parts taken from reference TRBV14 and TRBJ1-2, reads EAGVTQFPSHSVIEKGQTVTLRCDPISGHDNLYWYRRVMGKEIKFLLHFVKESKQDESGMPNNRFLAERTGGTYSTLKVQPAELEDSGVYFCASSQQVDYGYTFGSGTRLTVV.

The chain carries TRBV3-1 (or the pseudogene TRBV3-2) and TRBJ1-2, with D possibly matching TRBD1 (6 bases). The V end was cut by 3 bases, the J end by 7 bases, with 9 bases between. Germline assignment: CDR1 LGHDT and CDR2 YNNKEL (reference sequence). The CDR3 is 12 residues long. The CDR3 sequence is CASSQGAAGYTF. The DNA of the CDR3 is TGTGCCAGCAGCCAGGGGGCTGCTGGCTACACCTTC.

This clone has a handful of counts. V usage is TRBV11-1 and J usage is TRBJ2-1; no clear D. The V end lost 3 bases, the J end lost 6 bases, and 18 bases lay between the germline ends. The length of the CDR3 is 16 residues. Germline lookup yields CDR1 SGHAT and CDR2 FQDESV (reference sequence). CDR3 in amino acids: CASSFKLLESLNEQFF. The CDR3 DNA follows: TGTGCCAGCAGCTTCAAACTTCTCGAATCCCTCAATGAGCAGTTCTTC.

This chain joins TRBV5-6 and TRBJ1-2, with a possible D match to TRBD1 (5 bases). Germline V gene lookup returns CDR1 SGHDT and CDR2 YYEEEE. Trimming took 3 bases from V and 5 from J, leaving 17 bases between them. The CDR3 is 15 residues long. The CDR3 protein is CASSWGDSTPYGYTF. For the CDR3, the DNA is TGTGCCAGCAGCTGGGGCGACAGCACCCCATATGGCTACACCTTC. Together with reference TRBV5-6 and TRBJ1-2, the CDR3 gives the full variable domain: DAGVTQSPTHLIKTRGQQVTLRCSPKSGHDTVSWYQQALGQGPQFIFQYYEEEERQRGNFPDRFSGHQFPNYSSELNVNALLLGDSALYLCASSWGDSTPYGYTFGSGTRLTVV.

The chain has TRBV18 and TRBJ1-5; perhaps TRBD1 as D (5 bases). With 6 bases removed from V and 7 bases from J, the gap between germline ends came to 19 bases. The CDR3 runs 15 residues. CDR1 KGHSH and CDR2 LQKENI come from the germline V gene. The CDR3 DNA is TGTGCCAGCTCCGCCCAGGGCAGGGATGGGCAGCCCCAGCATTTT. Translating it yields CASSAQGRDGQPQHF.

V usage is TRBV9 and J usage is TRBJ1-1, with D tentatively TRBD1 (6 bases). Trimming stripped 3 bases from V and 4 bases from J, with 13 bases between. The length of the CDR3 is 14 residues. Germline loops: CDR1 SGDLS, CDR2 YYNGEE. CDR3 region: CASSALQGITEAFF. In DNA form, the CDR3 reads TGTGCCAGCAGCGCTTTACAGGGAATCACTGAAGCTTTCTTT.

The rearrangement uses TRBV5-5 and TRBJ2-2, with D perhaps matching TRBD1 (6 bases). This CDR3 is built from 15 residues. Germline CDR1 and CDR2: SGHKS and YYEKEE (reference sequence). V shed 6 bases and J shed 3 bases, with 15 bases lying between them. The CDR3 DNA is TGTGCCAGCAACGACAGGCAGTTCGACACCGGGGAGCTGTTTTTT. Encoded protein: CASNDRQFDTGELFF.

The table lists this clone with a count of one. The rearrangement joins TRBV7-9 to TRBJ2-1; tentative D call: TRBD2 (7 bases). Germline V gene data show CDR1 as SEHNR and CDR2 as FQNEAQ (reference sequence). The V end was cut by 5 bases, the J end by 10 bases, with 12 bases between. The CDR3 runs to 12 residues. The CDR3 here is CASSPSGTEQFF. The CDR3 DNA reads TGTGCCAGCAGCCCAAGCGGGACAGAGCAGTTCTTC.

DNA of the CDR3: TGTGCCAGCAGTGACTCGGGGACAGGTTACTATGGCTACACCTTC. Its translation: CASSDSGTGYYGYTF. The chain employs TRBV6-4 and TRBJ1-2, with 8 bases matching TRBD1. The germline V gene encodes CDR1 MRHNA and CDR2 SNTAGT. The CDR3 extends over 15 amino acids. With V trimmed by 0 bases and J by 3 bases, 3 bases remained unmatched.